Below are 28 T cell receptor beta chains sequenced from a single sample in a study of regulatory T cells in long-lasting Graves disease. Investigators prepared the TCR beta libraries by applying iRepertoire HTBI primers and Arm-PCR of CDR3 regions. TCRdb independently ran MiXCR on the multiplex PCR reads; one entry per CDR3 protein. The repertoire holds some 600,000 distinct CDR3 sequences, about 16% seen once, with more than 10% in the top ten. Time point denoted: newly diagnosed GD, antithyroid drugs for less than 3 months. With RNA extracted from PBMCs as input, the TCR library was made. The same sample was also studied in work on T cells in Graves' hyperthyroidism and ophthalmopathy.

Sample: peripheral blood mononuclear cells (PBMCs), taken at new diagnosis, from a patient treated with antithyroid drugs. The receptors originated from a man aged 18 to 30 with Graves disease.

This clonotype was counted ten times or more. The chain is built from TRBV29-1 and TRBJ2-1, with D possibly TRBD1 on 6 matching bases. The V gene lost 5 bases and the J gene lost 0 bases, with 11 bases spanning the gap. The CDR3 contains 14 residues. CDR1 and CDR2 (germline): SQVTM, ANQGSEA. CDR3: CSVRDRSSYNEQFF. In DNA, the CDR3 is TGCAGCGTTCGCGACAGGAGCTCCTACAATGAGCAGTTCTTC.

In its sample, this clonotype was seen many times. This chain joins TRBV28 and TRBJ2-7; 7 positions agree with TRBD1. CDR1 is MDHEN and CDR2 is SYDVKM in the germline V gene. The CDR3 spans 15 residues. Losses at the gene ends were 5 bases for V and 0 bases for J; bases not matched to a gene: 7. The CDR3: CASSASGGYSYEQYF. The CDR3, as DNA: TGTGCCAGCAGTGCCTCAGGGGGTTACTCCTACGAGCAGTACTTC.

This clonotype was counted between two and nine times. V and J are TRBV5-1 and TRBJ2-7; 9 bases are shared with TRBD2. The CDR3 covers 15 residues. The germline CDR1 and CDR2 sequences are SGHRS and YFSETQ. The J segment lost 2 bases and the V segment lost 4 bases, leaving 7 bases of the junction unmatched. In nucleotides, the CDR3 is TGCGCCAGCAGCCCGGATAGCGGGAGAACCTACGAGCAGTACTTC. As protein: CASSPDSGRTYEQYF. Filled out from reference TRBV5-1 and TRBJ2-7, the complete variable domain reads KAGVTQTPRYLIKTRGQQVTLSCSPISGHRSVSWYQQTPGQGLQFLFEYFSETQRNKGNFPGRFSGRQFSNSRSEMNVSTLELGDSALYLCASSPDSGRTYEQYFGPGTRLTVT.

The chain uses TRBV30 and TRBJ1-4; D ambiguous. The germline V and J ends were trimmed by 5 bases and 0 bases, with 7 bases remaining between them. This CDR3 is built from 13 residues. CDR1 is GTSNPN and CDR2 is SVGIG in the germline V gene (reference sequence). The CDR3: CAWSTATNEKLFF. For the CDR3, the DNA is TGTGCCTGGTCGACGGCAACTAATGAAAAACTGTTTTTT.

V usage is TRBV5-5 and J usage is TRBJ1-2; D is undetermined. Germline V gene sequence: CDR1 SGHKS, CDR2 YYEKEE (reference sequence). V shed 0 bases and J shed 8 bases, with 8 bases lying between them. This CDR3 contains 12 residues. The CDR3 DNA sequence: TGTGCCAGCAGCTTGGAGTCAACCGGCTACACCTTC. Translated: CASSLESTGYTF.

This chain links TRBV20-1 with TRBJ2-7, with TRBD1 identical over 8 bases. Germline-derived CDR1 and CDR2 are DFQATT and SNEGSKA (reference sequence). The CDR3 runs to 17 residues. V gave up 3 bases and J gave up 0 bases; unmatched junction bases: 13. The CDR3, as DNA: TGCAGTGCTAGGAGGGGCAGGGGGCAATCGGGCTCCTACGAGCAGTACTTC. It specifies CSARRGRGQSGSYEQYF.

This rearrangement joins TRBV16 to TRBJ2-5; 7 bases are shared with TRBD2. The CDR3 totals 15 residues. The V gene's germline CDR1 is KGHSY and CDR2 FQNENV. V lost 2 bases and J lost 4; bases outside the gene matches: 7. In nucleotides, the CDR3 is TGTGCCAGCAGCCAAGGATGGGAGGGTCGAGAGACCCAGTACTTC. Amino acids: CASSQGWEGRETQYF.

The chain links TRBV10-3 to TRBJ2-7; TRBD2 agrees at 12 bases. The V and J ends lost 6 bases and 5 bases, in that order; junction bases with no gene match: 5. This CDR3 is 14 amino acids long. Germline V lookup: CDR1 ENHRY, CDR2 SYGVKD. CDR3 DNA: TGTGCCATCAGGGGGACTAGCGGGCTCAACGAGCAGTACTTC. The encoded protein is CAIRGTSGLNEQYF.

The V call is TRBV7-3, the J call TRBJ1-4; D is unresolved. V shed 1 base and J shed 0 bases, with 6 bases lying between them. The CDR3 totals 15 residues. CDR1 is SGHTA, CDR2 FQGTGA, per germline. The CDR3 DNA is TGTGCCAGCAGCTTAAAGATTGCAACTAATGAAAAACTGTTTTTT. Translation: CASSLKIATNEKLFF.

This clonotype was seen a handful of times. A read error may be the cause here, since a much bigger clone is one base away. The gene calls are TRBV12-3 or TRBV12-4 and TRBJ2-2, with D possibly being TRBD2 (5 bases). V gave up 3 bases and J gave up 1 base, with 12 bases separating them. This CDR3 has 16 residues. CDR3: CASSFGFGENTGELFF. DNA of the CDR3: TGTGCCAGCAGTTTCGGGTTCGGGGAGAACACCGGGGAGCTGTTTTTT.

There are many counts of this clonotype. The chain has TRBV30 and TRBJ1-5, with D hard to call. The CDR3 totals 13 residues. V was clipped by 2 bases and J by 1 base, with 6 bases between them. Germline V lookup: CDR1 GTSNPN, CDR2 SVGIG (reference sequence). The CDR3 is CAWSSDSNQPQHF. The CDR3 DNA reads as TGTGCCTGGAGTAGTGACAGCAATCAGCCCCAGCATTTT.

There are a few counts of this clonotype. V and J are TRBV15 and TRBJ1-4, with a possible D match to TRBD1 (5 bases). CDR1 and CDR2 (germline): LNHNV, YYDKDF (reference sequence). The CDR3 totals 16 residues. The V and J ends lost 0 bases and 6 bases respectively, with 14 bases between them. CDR3 in amino acids: CATSRDLGTNYEKLFF. The CDR3 DNA is TGTGCCACCAGCAGAGATCTTGGGACGAATTATGAAAAACTGTTTTTT. Based on the CDR3 plus reference TRBV15 and TRBJ1-4, the full variable domain is DAMVIQNPRYQVTQFGKPVTLSCSQTLNHNVMYWYQQKSSQAPKLLFHYYDKDFNNEADTPDNFQSRRPNTSFCFLDIRSPGLGDTAMYLCATSRDLGTNYEKLFFGSGTQLSVL.

At least ten counts were recorded for this clonotype. The gene calls are TRBV19 and TRBJ1-1; 8 bases match TRBD1. V lost 4 bases to trimming and J lost 0 bases; unmatched junction nucleotides: 7. The germline V gene has CDR1 LNHDA and CDR2 SQIVND (reference sequence). The CDR3 consists of 16 residues. CDR3 sequence (DNA): TGTGCCAGTAGTACTGGGGACAGGACCTTGAACACTGAAGCTTTCTTT. Protein product: CASSTGDRTLNTEAFF.

CDR3 bases: TGTGCCAGCAGTTGGCGGTCGGCTAACTTAATCTACGAGCAGTACTTC. Its protein product is CASSWRSANLIYEQYF. The chain recombines TRBV6-5 with TRBJ2-7; D not resolved. V was pared by 4 bases and J by 3 bases, with 19 bases between. The CDR3 has 16 amino acids. Germline V CDR1 and CDR2: MNHEY, SVGAGI.

The chain links TRBV7-3 to TRBJ2-7, with 7 bases aligning to TRBD2. The length of the CDR3 is 16 residues. The germline gives CDR1 SGHTA, CDR2 FQGTGA. V lost 0 bases and J lost 2; bases outside the gene matches: 7. Here the CDR3 DNA reads TGTGCCAGCAGCTTAACCCCCGCTAGCGGTACCTACGAGCAGTACTTC. It yields the protein CASSLTPASGTYEQYF.

The chain couples TRBV5-1 to TRBJ2-7, with TRBD1 matching over 10 bases. Germline CDR1 is SGHRS and CDR2 is YFSETQ. The CDR3 is 14 residues long. Losses at the gene ends were 5 bases for V and 4 bases for J; bases not matched to a gene: 6. CDR3 sequence (DNA): TGCGCCAGCAGGCCGGGACAGGGGTGGTACGAGCAGTACTTC. Translation: CASRPGQGWYEQYF. Variable domain in full (rest from reference TRBV5-1 and TRBJ2-7): KAGVTQTPRYLIKTRGQQVTLSCSPISGHRSVSWYQQTPGQGLQFLFEYFSETQRNKGNFPGRFSGRQFSNSRSEMNVSTLELGDSALYLCASRPGQGWYEQYFGPGTRLTVT.

This clonotype has a handful of counts. V and J are TRBV6-1 and TRBJ2-2, with D possibly matching TRBD1 (6 bases). V lost 4 bases, J lost 4 bases, and 10 bases lay in between. The germline V gene has CDR1 MNHNS and CDR2 SASEGT. This CDR3 has 14 amino acids. In DNA form, the CDR3 reads TGTGCCAGCAGTGTTGCAGGGGCCACCGGGGAGCTGTTTTTT. It translates to CASSVAGATGELFF.

The chain joins TRBV11-3 to TRBJ2-2; 9 bases map to TRBD2. Trimming at V came to 0 bases and at J to 0 bases, leaving 5 bases not matched to a gene. This CDR3 is built from 18 residues. The germline V gene encodes CDR1 SGHNT and CDR2 YENEEA. The CDR3 reads CASSLDPASGTNTGELFF. The CDR3 DNA follows: TGTGCCAGCAGCTTAGATCCGGCTAGCGGGACGAACACCGGGGAGCTGTTTTTT.

This clonotype was picked up one time. The rearrangement links TRBV19 to TRBJ1-3; no definite D call. Trimming left V 10 bases short and J 1 base short, with 14 bases between. CDR1 and CDR2 (germline): LNHDA, SQIVND (reference sequence). This CDR3 is 14 amino acids long. The CDR3: CATSNGGSGNTIYF. The CDR3 region has the DNA TGTGCCACGTCAAACGGAGGGTCTGGAAACACCATATATTTT.

This clonotype came up many times. Compared with germline, one end of the junction differs, possibly owing to a read error. The chain carries TRBV27 and TRBJ1-2, with D possibly being TRBD1 (6 bases). Germline assignment: CDR1 MNHEY and CDR2 SMNVEV (reference sequence). This CDR3 region has 12 residues. The CDR3 DNA reads as TGTGCCAGCAGTCAAGTCCCAGGGGCAGAGGTCTTC. This codes for CASSQVPGAEVF.

This clonotype appeared a few times. The rearrangement joins TRBV24-1 to TRBJ2-7; unclear D gene. Trimming cost V 8 bases and J 2 bases, with 6 bases left between them. CDR3 length equals 11 residues. Per germline, CDR1 KGHDR and CDR2 SFDVKD. The CDR3 here is CATTVTYEQYF. As DNA, the CDR3 is TGTGCCACCACCGTGACCTACGAGCAGTACTTC.

This clonotype showed up many times. The genes are TRBV7-8 and TRBJ2-1, with TRBD2 as a possible D gene (6 bases). V gave up 7 bases and J gave up 9 bases, with 13 bases separating them. This CDR3 is built from 12 residues. Germline-derived CDR1 and CDR2 are SGHVS and FQNEAQ. CDR3 protein: CASNGGTGEQFF. The CDR3 nucleotides read TGTGCCAGCAACGGCGGGACCGGTGAGCAGTTCTTC. Together with reference TRBV7-8 and TRBJ2-1, the CDR3 gives the full variable domain: GAGVSQSPRYKVAKRGQDVALRCDPISGHVSLFWYQQALGQGPEFLTYFQNEAQLDKSGLPSDRFFAERPEGSVSTLKIQRTQQEDSAVYLCASNGGTGEQFFGPGTRLTVL.

In its sample, this clonotype was seen a few times. The CDR3 nucleotides read TGTGCCAGCAGTTACAGCAGCAACTCTGGAAACACCATATATTTT. Amino acid sequence: CASSYSSNSGNTIYF. This rearrangement joins TRBV6-5 to TRBJ1-3; D gene ambiguous. The ends were cut back, 2 bases at V and 0 bases at J, with 8 bases in the middle. Germline CDR1 is MNHEY and CDR2 is SVGAGI. This CDR3 is built from 15 residues.

This clonotype was found a few times. The chain employs TRBV3-1 and TRBJ2-3, with 7 positions matching TRBD2. Trimming removed 0 bases from V and 0 bases from J; junction bases left unmatched: 15. CDR1 and CDR2 from the germline V gene are LGHDT and YNNKEL (reference sequence). The CDR3 sequence is 20 residues long. The CDR3 reads CASSQDRGPLASASTDTQYF. CDR3 sequence (DNA): TGTGCCAGCAGCCAAGATAGGGGCCCACTAGCGTCTGCTAGCACAGATACGCAGTATTTT.

This chain connects TRBV5-1 to TRBJ1-2; D gene ambiguous. V was cut by 3 bases and J by 0 bases, with 9 bases left in between. CDR1 and CDR2 from the germline V gene are SGHRS and YFSETQ. There are 14 residues in the CDR3. In DNA, the CDR3 is TGCGCCAGCAGCTCGAGAGCTACTAACTATGGCTACACCTTC. Amino acids: CASSSRATNYGYTF. The whole variable domain, remainder taken from reference TRBV5-1 and TRBJ1-2, is KAGVTQTPRYLIKTRGQQVTLSCSPISGHRSVSWYQQTPGQGLQFLFEYFSETQRNKGNFPGRFSGRQFSNSRSEMNVSTLELGDSALYLCASSSRATNYGYTFGSGTRLTVV.

This clonotype was counted only a few times. The rearrangement uses TRBV20-1 and TRBJ2-1, with D maybe TRBD2 (5 bases). The CDR3 is 14 residues long. Germline CDR1 DFQATT, CDR2 SNEGSKA (reference sequence). V gave up 3 bases and J gave up 0 bases, with 9 bases separating them. The CDR3 is CSASGVRSYNEQFF. CDR3 nucleotides: TGCAGTGCTAGCGGGGTTCGCTCCTACAATGAGCAGTTCTTC.

The J gene is TRBJ2-2, the V gene TRBV19; possible D gene TRBD1, 5 bases. The CDR3 length is 14 residues. Trimming took off 3 bases at V and 1 base at J, with 6 bases between the two ends. From germline, CDR1 is LNHDA and CDR2 SQIVND (reference sequence). The chain's CDR3 is CASSMTVNTGELFF. As DNA, the CDR3 is TGTGCCAGTAGTATGACAGTGAACACCGGGGAGCTGTTTTTT. The whole variable domain, filled in from reference TRBV19 and TRBJ2-2, reads DGGITQSPKYLFRKEGQNVTLSCEQNLNHDAMYWYRQDPGQGLRLIYYSQIVNDFQKGDIAEGYSVSREKKESFPLTVTSAQKNPTAFYLCASSMTVNTGELFFGEGSRLTVL.

The V gene is TRBV9, the J gene TRBJ1-2, with D hard to call. The CDR3 totals 13 residues. Germline CDR1 is SGDLS and CDR2 is YYNGEE. Trimming cost V 4 bases and J 1 base, with 8 bases left between them. The CDR3 region has the DNA TGTGCCAGCAGCCCGGACTATAACTATGGCTACACCTTC. It codes for CASSPDYNYGYTF.